The next 8 T cell receptor beta chains were all read from a single sample in a study of shared clonotypes between healthy human individuals. Naive CD8 cells were CD45RO-negative, positively selected for CCR7, excluding terminally differentiated effector memory CD45RA+ cells. The protocol was immunoSEQ multiplex PCR, while the TCRdb copy is restricted to in-frame clones and leaves out a portion. The profile shows some 2.1 million clones, just under 95% of them singletons. Material for sequencing was naive CD8+ T cells from PBMCs. The receptors shown here come from a man aged 18-30 years in good health. Some clones in this sample may be carry-over from other donors' samples.

The chain couples TRBV28 to TRBJ1-1; no clear D. V lost 6 bases, J lost 0 bases, and 8 bases lay in between. Germline V lookup: CDR1 MDHEN, CDR2 SYDVKM. The CDR3 has 13 residues. The CDR3 sequence: CASSWKMNTEAFF. CDR3 nucleotide sequence: TGTGCCAGCAGCTGGAAAATGAACACTGAAGCTTTCTTT.

This rearrangement joins TRBV5-5 to TRBJ2-7, with a tentative D call TRBD1 (5 bases). Germline CDR1 is SGHKS and CDR2 is YYEKEE (reference sequence). V lost 5 bases, J lost 4 bases, and 16 bases lay in between. CDR3 length: 14 residues. CDR3 coding DNA: TGTGCCAGCAGGCCAACTGCCAGGGCTTACGAGCAGTACTTC. Amino acids: CASRPTARAYEQYF.

The chain is built from TRBV11-2 and TRBJ2-1; D is unclear. Germline assignment: CDR1 SGHAT and CDR2 FQNNGV. CDR3 length: 12 residues. V was cut by 0 bases and J by 9 bases, with 6 bases left in between. In nucleotides, the CDR3 is TGTGCCAGCAGCTTAGAGGCGGTTGAGCAGTTCTTC. Its protein is CASSLEAVEQFF.

The V call is TRBV7-2, the J call TRBJ2-7; D ambiguous. The V end lost 6 bases, the J end lost 7 bases, and 10 bases lay between the germline ends. Germline CDR1 reads SGHTA; CDR2 reads FQGNSA. The CDR3 sequence is 11 residues long. CDR3 DNA sequence: TGTGCCAGCAGGCTTGGCCCTGAGCAGTACTTC. Amino acids: CASRLGPEQYF.

Of note for this clone: The germline gene is not matched at one end of the junction; a read error may be the cause. V is TRBV27 and J is TRBJ2-2, with D uncertain. Germline V gene data show CDR1 as MNHEY and CDR2 as SMNVEV (reference sequence). The CDR3 has 14 amino acids. CDR3 sequence (DNA): TGTGCCAGCAGTTTATTAGGGAACGCCGGGGAGCTGTTTTTT. It specifies CASSLLGNAGELFF.

The chain combines TRBV5-6 with TRBJ2-3; no firm D call. Deletions cut 4 bases from V and 6 bases from J, with 9 bases between. CDR3 length: 12 residues. The germline gives CDR1 SGHDT, CDR2 YYEEEE. The CDR3 region is CASSRPGDTQYF. DNA of the CDR3: TGTGCCAGCAGCCGCCCCGGGGATACGCAGTATTTT.

The J gene is TRBJ2-7, the V gene TRBV28; D is perhaps TRBD2 (6 bases). CDR1 is MDHEN, CDR2 SYDVKM, per germline. V was shortened by 4 bases and J by 2 bases, with 24 bases between the two germline ends. The CDR3 covers 18 residues. The CDR3 region is CASSSPVVEGELPYEQYF. CDR3 coding DNA: TGTGCCAGCAGTTCCCCCGTAGTGGAGGGCGAATTACCCTACGAGCAGTACTTC.

The chain couples TRBV7-8 to TRBJ2-7, with TRBD2 identical over 10 bases. CDR1 SGHVS and CDR2 FQNEAQ come from the germline V gene. After removal of 5 bases from V and 5 bases from J, the junction contained 9 bases not matched to a gene. The CDR3 is made up of 15 amino acids. The CDR3 protein is CASSPAGLATHEQYF. CDR3 DNA: TGTGCCAGCAGCCCTGCGGGACTAGCGACTCACGAGCAGTACTTC.